A selection of T cell receptor beta chains follows, all from one sample in a study of cytomegalovirus exposure and HLA in healthy donors. Profiling relied on immunoSEQ multiplex PCR, and the TCRdb table lists in-frame clones only, not all of them. The sample gives about 130,000 clones, nearly 90% of which show up once; 0.95% to 1.5% is in the top ten. The specimen was PBMCs. Source of these receptors: a woman between 18 and 29 years old in good health and CMV-seronegative. Each CDR3 is given with its conserved first and last residue. A D gene is named only where the DNA matches it firmly. Only some rows state a clone size, as once, few, many or a class for expanded clones.

D,J,size,V,CDR3,DNA
.,TRBJ2-1,.,TRBV27,CAIRIGNEQFF,TGTGCCATTAGAATCGGCAATGAGCAGTTCTTC
TRBD1,TRBJ2-1,once,TRBV19,CASRRGTGYGGEQFF,TGTGCCAGTAGGCGGGGGACAGGGTACGGGGGTGAGCAGTTCTTC
TRBD1,TRBJ1-1,.,TRBV18,CASSPLVAGTGNTEAFF,TGTGCCAGCTCCCCACTTGTAGCCGGGACAGGGAACACTGAAGCTTTCTTT
TRBD1,TRBJ2-7,.,TRBV6-6,CASKGTGVLPYEQYF,TGTGCCAGCAAAGGGACAGGGGTCTTGCCCTACGAGCAGTACTTC
.,TRBJ2-1,.,TRBV12-5,CASGLVGWRDHYNEQFF,TGTGCTAGTGGTTTGGTAGGGTGGAGGGATCACTACAATGAGCAGTTCTTC
.,TRBJ1-2,.,TRBV7-9,CASSLGYRSNYGYTF,TGTGCCAGCAGCCTAGGGTATCGGTCTAACTATGGCTACACCTTC
.,TRBJ1-2,once,TRBV25-1,CASRDDRRGDYGYTF,TGTGCCAGCAGGGACGACCGTCGGGGGGACTATGGCTACACCTTC
.,TRBJ1-6,few,TRBV4-2,CASSPGDSMSSYNSPLHF,TGTGCCAGCAGCCCTGGGGACTCCATGAGCTCCTATAATTCACCCCTCCACTTT
TRBD1,TRBJ1-6,.,TRBV19,CASSQGAGSPLHF,TGTGCCAGTAGTCAGGGGGCAGGGTCACCCCTCCACTTT
.,TRBJ1-2,.,TRBV25-1,CASSDALEGVRGYTF,TGTGCCAGCAGTGATGCACTTGAGGGGGTTCGGGGCTACACCTTC
TRBD1,TRBJ1-6,.,TRBV2,CASIDRGVNNSPLHF,TGTGCCAGCATTGACAGGGGAGTAAATAATTCACCCCTCCACTTT
TRBD1,TRBJ1-6,.,TRBV10-3,CATRDRSEISPLHF,TGTGCCACCCGGGACAGGTCCGAGATTTCACCCCTCCACTTT
TRBD1,TRBJ2-7,.,TRBV6-1,CASSRGPPNEQYF,TGTGCCAGCAGTAGGGGGCCTCCGAACGAGCAGTACTTC
.,TRBJ1-1,.,TRBV6-5,CASSPGNTEAFF,TGTGCCAGCAGTCCGGGGAACACTGAAGCTTTCTTT
.,TRBJ1-1,.,TRBV2,CASTRTATYTEAFF,TGTGCCAGCACCCGGACAGCCACTTATACTGAAGCTTTCTTT
.,TRBJ1-6,few,TRBV2,CASTGVPNSPLHF,TGTGCCAGCACCGGGGTGCCGAATTCACCCCTCCACTTT
.,TRBJ2-3,.,TRBV7-3,CASSPGSSRSTDTQYF,TGTGCCAGCAGCCCAGGGTCAAGTCGGAGCACAGATACGCAGTATTTT
.,TRBJ1-6,few,TRBV6-5,CASSYGPGDWESPLHF,TGTGCCAGCAGTTACGGTCCGGGGGATTGGGAATCACCCCTCCACTTT
.,TRBJ2-7,.,TRBV5-1,CASSLLNEQYF,TGCGCCAGCAGCTTGTTAAACGAGCAGTACTTC
.,TRBJ2-1,.,TRBV7-3,CASSFDGDEQFF,TGTGCCAGCAGCTTCGACGGAGATGAGCAGTTCTTC
TRBD1,TRBJ1-2,.,TRBV18,CASSPPGQPFNYGYTF,TGTGCCAGCTCACCACCGGGACAGCCCTTTAACTATGGCTACACCTTC
.,TRBJ1-5,.,TRBV2,CASSEAGLGQGWVQPQHF,TGTGCCAGCAGTGAAGCGGGCCTGGGGCAGGGGTGGGTACAGCCCCAGCATTTT
.,TRBJ1-4,.,TRBV7-9,CASSLNERGFNEKLFF,TGTGCCAGCAGCTTAAACGAGCGAGGGTTTAATGAAAAACTGTTTTTT
.,TRBJ1-1,.,TRBV18,CASSRDSGNTEAFF,TGTGCCAGCTCACGAGACAGTGGGAACACTGAAGCTTTCTTT
TRBD1,TRBJ1-1,.,TRBV6-5,CASSYSNDRVDTEAFF,TGTGCCAGCAGTTACTCAAATGACAGGGTTGACACTGAAGCTTTCTTT
TRBD2,TRBJ2-3,.,TRBV5-1,CASSPSGVSTDTQYF,TGCGCCAGCAGCCCTAGCGGGGTTAGCACAGATACGCAGTATTTT
TRBD1,TRBJ2-5,.,TRBV5-1,CATKTGRQETQYF,TGCGCCACCAAGACAGGGCGCCAAGAGACCCAGTACTTC
.,TRBJ2-5,.,TRBV5-4,CASSLKREAGTQYF,TGTGCCAGCAGCTTAAAACGAGAGGCGGGGACCCAGTACTTC
TRBD1,TRBJ2-1,.,TRBV5-3,CARSRTGVSWNEQFF,TGTGCCAGAAGTCGGACAGGGGTCTCGTGGAATGAGCAGTTCTTC
TRBD1,TRBJ1-2,.,TRBV7-6,CASSQGGNYGYTF,TGTGCCAGCAGCCAAGGGGGCAACTATGGCTACACCTTC
.,TRBJ1-1,.,TRBV6-1,CASFRPDTEAFF,TGTGCCAGCTTCAGGCCAGACACTGAAGCTTTCTTT
TRBD1,TRBJ1-5,.,TRBV10-3,CATTGGVSQPQHF,TGTGCCACTACAGGGGGCGTTTCTCAGCCCCAGCATTTT
.,TRBJ1-2,.,TRBV5-1,CASSPPNPGEYGYTF,TGCGCCAGCAGCCCACCTAATCCGGGAGAATATGGCTACACCTTC
.,TRBJ1-1,.,TRBV19,CASSGGGGTEAFF,TGTGCCAGTAGTGGCGGGGGCGGAACTGAAGCTTTCTTT
TRBD1,TRBJ1-6,.,TRBV18,CASSPTFRDRDSPLHF,TGTGCCAGCTCACCCACTTTCCGGGACAGGGATTCACCCCTCCACTTT
.,TRBJ1-2,.,TRBV6-5,CASRLDRNYGYTF,TGTGCCAGCAGATTGGACAGAAACTATGGCTACACCTTC
.,TRBJ1-1,.,TRBV27,CASSSTENTEAFF,TGTGCCAGCAGTTCGACAGAGAACACTGAAGCTTTCTTT
.,TRBJ1-5,few,TRBV6-6,CASSYGWGGEGQPQHF,TGTGCCAGCAGTTACGGCTGGGGAGGAGAGGGGCAGCCCCAGCATTTT
.,TRBJ1-5,.,TRBV19,CASRWEGNQPQHF,TGTGCCAGTAGGTGGGAGGGCAATCAGCCCCAGCATTTT
.,TRBJ1-2,.,TRBV9,CASSVGGSSFEGYTF,TGTGCCAGCAGCGTAGGCGGCAGCTCCTTTGAGGGCTACACCTTC
.,TRBJ2-2,.,TRBV6-6,CASSAGSRTGELFF,TGTGCCAGCAGTGCAGGGTCTAGGACCGGGGAGCTGTTTTTT
TRBD2,TRBJ2-2,once,TRBV2,CASGNRDYLNTGELFF,TGTGCCAGCGGAAACCGGGACTACCTAAACACCGGGGAGCTGTTTTTT
TRBD1,TRBJ1-6,once,TRBV12-5,CASGLTRGQGWTPLHF,TGTGCTAGTGGTTTGACCCGAGGACAGGGGTGGACACCCCTCCACTTT
TRBD2,TRBJ2-2,.,TRBV6-5,CASSYGLAGNTGELFF,TGTGCCAGCAGTTACGGACTAGCGGGGAACACCGGGGAGCTGTTTTTT
TRBD1,TRBJ2-7,.,TRBV29-1,CSTRDRETGEQYF,TGCAGTACCCGGGACAGGGAGACCGGCGAGCAGTACTTC
.,TRBJ2-1,.,TRBV2,CASSFLAAYNEQFF,TGTGCCAGCAGTTTTCTCGCGGCCTACAATGAGCAGTTCTTC
.,TRBJ2-1,.,TRBV18,CASSPSSSSYNEQFF,TGTGCCAGCTCACCAAGCTCAAGCTCCTACAATGAGCAGTTCTTC
.,TRBJ1-2,.,TRBV7-9,CASSFSEGYANGYTF,TGTGCCAGCAGCTTCTCGGAGGGATACGCAAATGGCTACACCTTC
.,TRBJ2-3,.,TRBV4-1,CASSQQRTSTDTQYF,TGCGCCAGCAGCCAACAGCGTACTAGCACAGATACGCAGTATTTT
TRBD2,TRBJ2-1,few,TRBV5-1,CASSLELAGYNEQFF,TGCGCCAGCAGCTTGGAACTAGCGGGTTACAATGAGCAGTTCTTC
.,TRBJ2-6,.,TRBV19,CASSIVRAGANVLTF,TGTGCCAGTAGTATAGTGAGGGCCGGGGCCAACGTCCTGACTTTC
TRBD1,TRBJ1-2,.,TRBV6-4,CASSDHGGGPLYGYTF,TGTGCCAGCAGTGACCACGGAGGGGGCCCCCTCTATGGCTACACCTTC